The TCR beta chain described here comes from a study of T cell changes during pregnancy in multiple sclerosis. V shed 5 bases, J shed 7 bases, and the junction held 8 bases outside the gene matches. Germline V gives CDR1 MGHRA, CDR2 YSYEKL. The CDR3 runs to 14 residues. Data came from immunoSEQ multiplex PCR; TCRdb stores just in-frame clones and leaves some out. The sample holds 100,000 or so clones; around nine tenths are singletons and the top ten take under 1.5%. This chain links TRBV4-1 with TRBJ1-2; TRBD1 matches at 9 bases. The material was peripheral blood, obtained in the second trimester of pregnancy. The TCR was taken from a female donor with multiple sclerosis, enrolled in a pregnancy study. The CDR3 reads CASSYQQGARGYTF. As DNA, the CDR3 is TGCGCCAGCAGCTACCAACAGGGGGCTCGTGGCTACACCTTC.